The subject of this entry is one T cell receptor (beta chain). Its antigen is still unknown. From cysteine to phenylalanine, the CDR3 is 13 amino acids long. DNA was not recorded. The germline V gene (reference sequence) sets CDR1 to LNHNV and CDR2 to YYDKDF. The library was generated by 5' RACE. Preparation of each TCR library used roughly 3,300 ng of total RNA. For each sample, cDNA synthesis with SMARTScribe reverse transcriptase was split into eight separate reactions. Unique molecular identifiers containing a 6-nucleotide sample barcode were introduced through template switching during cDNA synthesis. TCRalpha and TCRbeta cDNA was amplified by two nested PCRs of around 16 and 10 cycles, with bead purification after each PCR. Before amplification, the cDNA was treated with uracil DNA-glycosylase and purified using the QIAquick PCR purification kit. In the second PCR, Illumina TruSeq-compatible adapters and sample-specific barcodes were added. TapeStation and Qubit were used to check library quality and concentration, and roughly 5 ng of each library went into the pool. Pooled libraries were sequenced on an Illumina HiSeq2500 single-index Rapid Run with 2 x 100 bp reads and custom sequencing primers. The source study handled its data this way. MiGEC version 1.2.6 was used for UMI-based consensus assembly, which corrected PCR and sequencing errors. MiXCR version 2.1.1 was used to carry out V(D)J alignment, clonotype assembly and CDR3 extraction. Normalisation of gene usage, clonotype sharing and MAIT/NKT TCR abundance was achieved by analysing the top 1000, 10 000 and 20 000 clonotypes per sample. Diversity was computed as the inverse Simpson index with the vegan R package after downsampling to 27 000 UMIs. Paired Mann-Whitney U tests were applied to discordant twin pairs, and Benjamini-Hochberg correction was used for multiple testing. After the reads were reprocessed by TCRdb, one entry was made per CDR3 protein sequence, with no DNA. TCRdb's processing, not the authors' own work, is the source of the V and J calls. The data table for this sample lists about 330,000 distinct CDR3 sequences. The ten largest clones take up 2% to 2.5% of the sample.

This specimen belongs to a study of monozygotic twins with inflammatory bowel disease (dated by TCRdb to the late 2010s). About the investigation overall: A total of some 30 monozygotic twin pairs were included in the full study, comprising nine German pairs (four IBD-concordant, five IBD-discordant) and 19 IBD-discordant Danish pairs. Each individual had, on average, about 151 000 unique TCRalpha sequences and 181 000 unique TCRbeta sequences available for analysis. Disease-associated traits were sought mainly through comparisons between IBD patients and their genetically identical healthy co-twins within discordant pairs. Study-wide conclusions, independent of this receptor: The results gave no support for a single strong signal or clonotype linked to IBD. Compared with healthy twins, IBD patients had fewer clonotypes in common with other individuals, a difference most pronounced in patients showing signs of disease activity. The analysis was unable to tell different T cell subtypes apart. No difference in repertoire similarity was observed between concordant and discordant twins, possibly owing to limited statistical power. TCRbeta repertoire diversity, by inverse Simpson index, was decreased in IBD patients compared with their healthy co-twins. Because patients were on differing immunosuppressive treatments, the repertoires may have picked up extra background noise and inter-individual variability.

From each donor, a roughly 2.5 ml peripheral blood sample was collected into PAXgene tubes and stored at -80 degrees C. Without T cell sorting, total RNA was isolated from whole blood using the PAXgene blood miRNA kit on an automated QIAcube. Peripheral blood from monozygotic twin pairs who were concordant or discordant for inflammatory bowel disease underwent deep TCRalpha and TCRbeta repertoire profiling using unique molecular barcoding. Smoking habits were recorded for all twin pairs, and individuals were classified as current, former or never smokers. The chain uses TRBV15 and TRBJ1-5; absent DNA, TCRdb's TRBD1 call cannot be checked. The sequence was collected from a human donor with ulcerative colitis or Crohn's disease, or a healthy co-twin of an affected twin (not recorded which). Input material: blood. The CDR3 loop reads CATGRGSNQPQHF.